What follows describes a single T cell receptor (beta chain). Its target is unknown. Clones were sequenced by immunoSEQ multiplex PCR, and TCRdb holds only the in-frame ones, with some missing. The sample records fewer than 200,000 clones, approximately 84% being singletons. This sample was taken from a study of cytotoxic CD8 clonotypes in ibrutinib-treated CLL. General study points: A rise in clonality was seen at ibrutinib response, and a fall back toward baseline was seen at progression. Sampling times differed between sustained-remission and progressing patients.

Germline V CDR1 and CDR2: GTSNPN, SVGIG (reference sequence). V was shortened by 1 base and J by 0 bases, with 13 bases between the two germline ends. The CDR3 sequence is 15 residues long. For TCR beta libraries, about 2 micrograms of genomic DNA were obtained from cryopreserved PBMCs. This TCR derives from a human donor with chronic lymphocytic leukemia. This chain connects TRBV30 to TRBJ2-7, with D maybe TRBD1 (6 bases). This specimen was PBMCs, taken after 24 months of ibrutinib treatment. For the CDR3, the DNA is TGTGCCTGGAGTGAAGACAGGTTGAGCTCCTACGAGCAGTACTTC. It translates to CAWSEDRLSSYEQYF.